This T cell receptor (beta chain) came from a study of blood T cells in healthy people across ages. Study as a whole: Template-switching capture recovered about one barcoded beta molecule per two T cells.

The CDR3 has 14 amino acids. Trimming removed 4 bases from V and 6 bases from J; junction bases left unmatched: 4. Germline V CDR1 and CDR2: LGHDT, YNNKEL (reference sequence). Each donor was a healthy Caucasian individual from Russia, aged roughly 6 to 90. A minimum of 5.5 micrograms of total RNA was extracted per sample. For the second PCR, which ran for 7 to 11 cycles, a sample-barcoded 5' primer and a J-beta primer mix were used. The authors tagged each cDNA molecule using a template-switch adaptor with 12 random nucleotides. TCRdb fed the 5' RACE reads into MiXCR, producing one record per CDR3 protein. Here the sample spans about 590,000 distinct CDR3 sequences, roughly 30% being singletons.

The sequenced sample was blood. This receptor was taken from a woman at least 80 years old in good health. The chain links TRBV3-1 to TRBJ1-2, with 11 bases fitting TRBD1. CDR3 nucleotides: TGTGCCAGCAGCCGCGGGACAGGGGGGGATGGCTACACCTTC. Amino acids: CASSRGTGGDGYTF.